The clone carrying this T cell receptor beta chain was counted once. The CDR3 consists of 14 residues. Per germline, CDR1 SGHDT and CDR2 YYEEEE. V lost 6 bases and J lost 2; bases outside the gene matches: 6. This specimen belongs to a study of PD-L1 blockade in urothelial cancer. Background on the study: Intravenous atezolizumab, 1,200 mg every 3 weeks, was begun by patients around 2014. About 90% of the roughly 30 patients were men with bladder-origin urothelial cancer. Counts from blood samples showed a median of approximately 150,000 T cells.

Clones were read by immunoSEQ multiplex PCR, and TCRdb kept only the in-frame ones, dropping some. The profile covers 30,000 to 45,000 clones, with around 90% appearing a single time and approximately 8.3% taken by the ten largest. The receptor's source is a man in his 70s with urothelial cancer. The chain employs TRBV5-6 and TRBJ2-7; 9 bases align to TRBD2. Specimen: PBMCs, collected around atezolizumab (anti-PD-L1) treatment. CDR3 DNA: TGTGCCAGCAAGGTTAGCGGGGGACCCTACGAGCAGTACTTC. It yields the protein CASKVSGGPYEQYF.